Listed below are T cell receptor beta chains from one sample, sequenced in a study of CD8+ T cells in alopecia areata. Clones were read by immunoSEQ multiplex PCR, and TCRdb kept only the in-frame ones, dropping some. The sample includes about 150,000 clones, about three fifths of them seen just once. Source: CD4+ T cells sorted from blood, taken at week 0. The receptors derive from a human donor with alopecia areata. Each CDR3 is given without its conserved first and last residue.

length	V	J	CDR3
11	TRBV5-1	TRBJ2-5	ASSSTGTETQY
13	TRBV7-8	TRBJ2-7	ASSPRTGITYEQY
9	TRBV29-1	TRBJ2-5	SVQEFETQY
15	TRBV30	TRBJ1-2	AWSVLLRVGDNYGYT
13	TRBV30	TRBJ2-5	AWSASGGAGETQY
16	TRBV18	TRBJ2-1	ASSLTGAGHSFYNEQF
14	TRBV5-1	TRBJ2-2	ASSLSPGGTAGELF
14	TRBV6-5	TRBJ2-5	ASSYSSGQGAETQY
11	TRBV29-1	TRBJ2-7	SALNDKSYEQY
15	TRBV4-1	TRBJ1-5	ASSPIPGIASNQPQH
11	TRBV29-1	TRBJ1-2	SVRARENYGYT
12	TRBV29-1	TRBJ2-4	SVAFRRRENIQY
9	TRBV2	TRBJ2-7	ASSYVYEQY
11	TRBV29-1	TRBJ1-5	SVETEVGQPQH
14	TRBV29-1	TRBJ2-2	SVEGGPGSNPGELF
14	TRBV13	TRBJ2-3	ASSDQGLARTDTQY
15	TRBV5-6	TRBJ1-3	ASSLAPTGNSGNTIY
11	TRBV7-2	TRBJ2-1	ASSLDPGGREF
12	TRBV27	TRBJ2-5	ASRINGGGETQY
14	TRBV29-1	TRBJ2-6	SAWDRGTSGANVLT
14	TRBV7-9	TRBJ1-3	ASSLAEGSSGNTIY
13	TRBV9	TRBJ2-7	ASSVGTNADYEQY
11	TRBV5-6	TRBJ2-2	ASSFWGAGELF
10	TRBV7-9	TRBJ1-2	ASSLPQGGYT
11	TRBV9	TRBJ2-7	ASSVAPSYEQY
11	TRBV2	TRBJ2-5	ASKREIQETQY
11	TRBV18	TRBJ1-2	ASSPGGDYGYT
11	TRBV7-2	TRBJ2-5	ASRRDRGETQY
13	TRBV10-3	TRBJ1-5	AISEGERGNQPQH
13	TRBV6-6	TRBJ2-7	ASRRDSPTSYEQY
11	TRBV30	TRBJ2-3	AWSGGNTDTQY
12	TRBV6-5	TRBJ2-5	ASSYSRSQETQY
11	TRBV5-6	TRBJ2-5	ASSLPAAETQY
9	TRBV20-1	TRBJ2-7	SANRYHEQY
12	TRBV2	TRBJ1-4	ASRAQGTYEKLF
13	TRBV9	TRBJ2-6	ASSPYPGGANVLT
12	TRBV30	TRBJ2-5	AWNKGLGGETQY
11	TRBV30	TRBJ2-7	AWSREVTYEQY
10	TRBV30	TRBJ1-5	AWSDEGQPQH
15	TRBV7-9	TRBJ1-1	ASSLSGGWILNTEAF
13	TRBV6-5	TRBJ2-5	ASTIGVYPQETQY
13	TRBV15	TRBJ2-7	ATSGDRGFSYEQY
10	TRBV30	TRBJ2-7	AWSAQGYEQY
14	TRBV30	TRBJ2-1	AWSRGGLSSYNEQF
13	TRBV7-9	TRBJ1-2	ASSPQPGQDYGYT
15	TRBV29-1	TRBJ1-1	SVDGIGQGGLNTEAF
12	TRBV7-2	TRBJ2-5	ASSSLSDKETQY
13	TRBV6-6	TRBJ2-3	ASTAGGLYTDTQY
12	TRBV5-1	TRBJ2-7	ASSPDSLSYEQY
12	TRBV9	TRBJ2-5	ASSVGGSEETQY
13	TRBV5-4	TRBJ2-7	ASSFSGQTSYEQY
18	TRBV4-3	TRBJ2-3	ASSQDPSSGGAASTDTQY
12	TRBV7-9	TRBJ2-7	ASSFRGEFYEQY
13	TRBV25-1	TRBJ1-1	ASTGAGARGTEAF
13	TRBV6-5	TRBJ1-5	ASSSGYRGNQPQH
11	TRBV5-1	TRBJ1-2	ASSLGQDHGYT
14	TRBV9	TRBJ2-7	ASSPGTSGGVHEQY